This T cell receptor (beta chain) was sequenced during a study of cytomegalovirus exposure and HLA in healthy donors. On the study more broadly: The roughly 670 first-cohort repertoires and the 95 to 150 validation repertoires shared the same platform, a later analysis reported. The study's findings and limits: Cytomegalovirus association was listed for approximately 160 TCR beta chains. High specificity and sensitivity for cytomegalovirus status were reported for the classifier. The finding came from a later analysis; first-cohort TCR clusters tended to co-occur in the 110 or so validation repertoires.

On this clone itself: The antigen remains unidentified.

CDR1 SNHLY and CDR2 FYNNEI come from the germline V gene. This CDR3 region has 18 residues. The V segment lost 8 bases and the J segment 1 base; nucleotides outside the gene matches: 15. Only in-frame clones appear in the TCRdb table, and some are missing; sequencing was by immunoSEQ multiplex PCR. Among about 72,000 clones, roughly 92% were seen once, and the ten largest hold approximately 2.1%. The chain employs TRBV2 and TRBJ2-5; 11 bases are shared with TRBD2. The sample taken for sequencing was PBMCs. The TCR sequence derives from a woman aged 18-35 years in good health and CMV-seropositive. As DNA, the CDR3 is TGTGCCAGCCAACTGGGTCCTAGCGGGAGGTTTGGCCAAGAGACCCAGTACTTC. Residues: CASQLGPSGRFGQETQYF.